This T cell receptor beta chain came from a study of cytomegalovirus exposure and HLA in healthy donors. Study-level results: Later analysis associated a missense DCLRE1C variant with TCR beta V- and J-gene trimming.

Turning to this clone: Its antigen is as yet unknown.

Germline lookup yields CDR1 SGHTA and CDR2 FQGNSA. V lost 2 bases to trimming and J lost 3 bases, with 10 bases between them. The CDR3 has 15 amino acids. The PCR employed 60 Vbeta primers together with 13 Jbeta primers. TCRdb's table, derived via immunoSEQ multiplex PCR, lists solely in-frame clones and lacks some. The sample shows about 140,000 clones, 73% of them seen only once. The chain has TRBV7-2 and TRBJ1-4; the D is unclear. Sequenced input: PBMCs. The TCR originated in a human donor in good health. The CDR3 nucleotides read TGTGCCAGCAGCTTACAACGCAGTCCTAATGAAAAACTGTTTTTT. It codes for CASSLQRSPNEKLFF.